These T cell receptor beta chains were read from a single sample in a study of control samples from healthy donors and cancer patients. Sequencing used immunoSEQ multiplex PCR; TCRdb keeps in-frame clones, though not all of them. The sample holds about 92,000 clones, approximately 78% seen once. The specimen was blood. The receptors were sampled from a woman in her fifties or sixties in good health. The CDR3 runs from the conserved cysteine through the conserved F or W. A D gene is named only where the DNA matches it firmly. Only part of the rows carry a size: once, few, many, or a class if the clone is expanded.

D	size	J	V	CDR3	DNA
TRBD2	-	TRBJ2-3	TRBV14	CASSLSEAGGTDTQYF	TGTGCCAGCAGCCTTAGTGAGGCGGGAGGAACAGATACGCAGTATTTT
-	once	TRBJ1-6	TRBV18	CASSPASIDSPLHF	TGTGCCAGCTCACCCGCTTCCATAGATTCACCCCTCCACTTT
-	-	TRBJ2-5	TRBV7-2	CASSFERSETQYF	TGTGCCAGCAGCTTCGAAAGGTCAGAGACCCAGTACTTC
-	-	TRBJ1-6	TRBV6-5	CASPSGEGSPLHF	TGTGCCAGCCCGTCTGGGGAGGGTTCACCCCTCCACTTT
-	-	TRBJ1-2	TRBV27	CASSFGRGGPDYGYTF	TGTGCCAGCAGTTTTGGTCGGGGTGGCCCTGACTATGGCTACACCTTC
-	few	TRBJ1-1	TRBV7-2	CASSLRFGGRGAFF	TGTGCCAGCAGCTTACGTTTTGGAGGGCGAGGGGCTTTCTTT
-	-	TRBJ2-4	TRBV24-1	CATSDPHQGVNIQYF	TGTGCCACCAGTGATCCCCACCAAGGGGTAAACATTCAGTACTTC
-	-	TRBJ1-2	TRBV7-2	CASSLGGSGYGYTF	TGTGCCAGCAGCTTAGGAGGGAGTGGGTATGGCTACACCTTC
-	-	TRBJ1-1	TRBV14	CASSQAGMNTEAFF	TGTGCCAGCAGCCAAGCAGGGATGAACACTGAAGCTTTCTTT
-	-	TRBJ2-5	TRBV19	CASSFGSKETQYF	TGTGCCAGTAGTTTCGGATCTAAGGAGACCCAGTACTTC
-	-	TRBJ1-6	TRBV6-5	CASSREGNSPLHF	TGTGCCAGCAGCAGGGAGGGGAATTCACCCCTCCACTTT
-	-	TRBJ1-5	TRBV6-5	CASNGIGRGNQPQHF	TGTGCCAGCAACGGGATTGGGCGGGGGAATCAGCCCCAGCATTTT
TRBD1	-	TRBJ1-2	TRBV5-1	CASSLGTGSEYGYTF	TGCGCCAGCAGCTTGGGGACAGGGAGTGAGTATGGCTACACCTTC
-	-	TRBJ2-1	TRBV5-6	CASSLSVYEQFF	TGTGCCAGCAGCTTGTCAGTTTATGAGCAGTTCTTC
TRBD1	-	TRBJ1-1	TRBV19	CASRFLGTANTEAFF	TGTGCCAGTAGATTCCTCGGGACAGCGAACACTGAAGCTTTCTTT
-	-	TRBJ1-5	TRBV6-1	CASSEARGRGGDQPQHF	TGTGCCAGCAGTGAAGCGCGGGGCAGGGGAGGTGATCAGCCCCAGCATTTT
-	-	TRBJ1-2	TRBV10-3	CAISVPGDFSGYTF	TGTGCCATCAGTGTTCCAGGGGATTTTTCGGGCTACACCTTC
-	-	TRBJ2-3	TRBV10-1	CASSELGTSTDTQYF	TGCGCCAGCAGTGAGTTAGGGACGAGCACAGATACGCAGTATTTT
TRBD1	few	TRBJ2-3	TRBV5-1	CASSLDRGQTDTQYF	TGCGCCAGCAGCTTGGACAGGGGGCAGACAGATACGCAGTATTTT
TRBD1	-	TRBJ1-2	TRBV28	CASSTRTGVGYTF	TGTGCCAGCAGTACCCGGACAGGGGTTGGCTACACCTTC
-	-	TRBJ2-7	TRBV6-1	CASSEAAGFNEQYF	TGTGCCAGCAGTGAGGCTGCGGGGTTCAACGAGCAGTACTTC
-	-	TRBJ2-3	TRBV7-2	CASSSGTPHTQYF	TGTGCCAGCAGTTCCGGGACCCCCCATACGCAGTATTTT
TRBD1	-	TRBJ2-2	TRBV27	CASSRTSGTGLHGTGELFF	TGTGCCAGCAGCCGAACTTCCGGGACAGGGCTTCATGGCACCGGGGAGCTGTTTTTT
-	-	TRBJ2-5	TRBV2	CASRSSGPETQYF	TGTGCCAGCAGGTCCAGTGGCCCGGAGACCCAGTACTTC
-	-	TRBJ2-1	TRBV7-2	CASSLDIMAPYNEQFF	TGTGCCAGCAGCTTAGACATCATGGCCCCCTACAATGAGCAGTTCTTC
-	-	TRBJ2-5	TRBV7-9	CASSLGGPETQYF	TGTGCCAGCAGCTTGGGGGGCCCGGAGACCCAGTACTTC
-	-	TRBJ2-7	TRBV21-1	CASSRLAPCSYEQYF	TGTGCCAGCAGCAGACTAGCGCCCTGCTCCTACGAGCAGTACTTC
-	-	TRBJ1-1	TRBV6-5	CASSTQPDGNTEAFF	TGTGCCAGCAGTACTCAGCCGGACGGAAACACTGAAGCTTTCTTT
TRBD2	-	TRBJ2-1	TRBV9	CASSVGLAGNSYNEQFF	TGTGCCAGCAGCGTAGGGCTAGCGGGCAACTCCTACAATGAGCAGTTCTTC
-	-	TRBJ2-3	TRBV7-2	CASSRDSSTDTQYF	TGTGCCAGCAGCCGGGACTCCTCCACAGATACGCAGTATTTT
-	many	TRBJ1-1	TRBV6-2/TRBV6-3	CASSAQVGGQGTEAFF	TGTGCCAGCAGTGCACAGGTTGGAGGCCAGGGTACTGAAGCTTTCTTT
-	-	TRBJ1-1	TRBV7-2	CASSLEAGVNTEAFF	TGTGCCAGCAGCTTAGAGGCAGGGGTGAACACTGAAGCTTTCTTT
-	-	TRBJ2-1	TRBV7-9	CASSPRNEQFF	TGTGCCAGCAGCCCACGAAATGAGCAGTTCTTC
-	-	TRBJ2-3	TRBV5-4	CACEGGGGEAHGADTQYF	TGTGCCTGTGAGGGCGGCGGGGGCGAGGCTCATGGCGCAGATACGCAGTATTTT
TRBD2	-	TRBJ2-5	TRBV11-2	CASSLGLAEQETQYF	TGTGCCAGCAGCTTAGGGCTAGCGGAACAAGAGACCCAGTACTTC
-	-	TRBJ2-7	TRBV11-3	CASSRGGDSYEQYF	TGTGCCAGCAGCCGAGGGGGTGATTCCTACGAGCAGTACTTC
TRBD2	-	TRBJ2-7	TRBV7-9	CASSLTGGAFSYEQYF	TGTGCCAGCAGCCTTACCGGGGGGGCCTTTTCCTACGAGCAGTACTTC
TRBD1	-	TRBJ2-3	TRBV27	CASSLGDRGTDTQYF	TGTGCCAGCAGTTTAGGGGACAGGGGGACAGATACGCAGTATTTT
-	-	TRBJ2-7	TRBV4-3	CASSQDRASSYEQYF	TGCGCCAGCAGCCAAGATAGAGCCAGCTCCTACGAGCAGTACTTC
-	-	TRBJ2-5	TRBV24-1	CATSLGEVQETQYF	TGTGCCACCAGCCTCGGGGAGGTCCAAGAGACCCAGTACTTC
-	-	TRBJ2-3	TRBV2	CASWRLLFLADTQYF	TGTGCCAGTTGGCGCTTACTATTCCTGGCGGATACGCAGTATTTT
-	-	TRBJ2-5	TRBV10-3	CALADRQETQYF	TGTGCCTTAGCGGACAGACAAGAGACCCAGTACTTC